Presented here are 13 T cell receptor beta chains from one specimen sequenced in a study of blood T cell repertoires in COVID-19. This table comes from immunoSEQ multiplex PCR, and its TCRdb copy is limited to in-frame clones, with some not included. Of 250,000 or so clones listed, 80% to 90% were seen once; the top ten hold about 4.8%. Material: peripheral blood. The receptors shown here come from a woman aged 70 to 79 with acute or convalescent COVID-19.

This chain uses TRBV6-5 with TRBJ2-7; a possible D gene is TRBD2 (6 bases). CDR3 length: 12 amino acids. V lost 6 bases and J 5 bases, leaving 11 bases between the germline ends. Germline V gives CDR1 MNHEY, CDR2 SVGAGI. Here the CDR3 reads CASSQGGNEQYF. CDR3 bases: TGTGCCAGCAGCCAGGGAGGAAACGAGCAGTACTTC.

Written as DNA, the CDR3 is TGTGCCAGCTCACCGGCAGGACGGGACTACGAGCAGTACTTC. It encodes CASSPAGRDYEQYF. V gene TRBV18 combines with J gene TRBJ2-7, with a possible D match to TRBD2 (5 bases). Looked up from germline, CDR1 is KGHSH and CDR2 is LQKENI. CDR3 size: 14 residues. V gave up 3 bases and J gave up 3 bases, with 12 bases separating them.

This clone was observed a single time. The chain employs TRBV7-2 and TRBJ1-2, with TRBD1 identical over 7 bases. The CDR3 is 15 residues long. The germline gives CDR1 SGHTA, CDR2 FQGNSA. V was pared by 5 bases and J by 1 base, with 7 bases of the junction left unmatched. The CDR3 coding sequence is TGTGCCAGCAGCCCCTTAGGGGGCCTTAACTATGGCTACACCTTC. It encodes CASSPLGGLNYGYTF.

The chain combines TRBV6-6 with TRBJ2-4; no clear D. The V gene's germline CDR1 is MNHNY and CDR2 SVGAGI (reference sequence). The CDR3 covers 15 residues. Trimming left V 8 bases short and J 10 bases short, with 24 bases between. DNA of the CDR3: TGTGCCAGCTTAATACGGTCCCCTTTAGAGAGTATTCAGTACTTC. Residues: CASLIRSPLESIQYF.

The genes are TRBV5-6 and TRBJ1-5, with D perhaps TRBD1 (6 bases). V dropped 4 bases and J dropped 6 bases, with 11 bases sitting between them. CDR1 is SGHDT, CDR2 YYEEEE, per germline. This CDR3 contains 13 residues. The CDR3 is CASSLRGVQPQHF. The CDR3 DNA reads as TGTGCCAGCAGCCTCAGGGGAGTTCAGCCCCAGCATTTT.

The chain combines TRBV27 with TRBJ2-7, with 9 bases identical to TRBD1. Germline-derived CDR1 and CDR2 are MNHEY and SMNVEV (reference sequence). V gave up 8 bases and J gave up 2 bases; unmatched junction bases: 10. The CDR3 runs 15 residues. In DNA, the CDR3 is TGTGCCAGCTCTAAGACAGGGGGGTCACCCTACGAGCAGTACTTC. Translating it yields CASSKTGGSPYEQYF.

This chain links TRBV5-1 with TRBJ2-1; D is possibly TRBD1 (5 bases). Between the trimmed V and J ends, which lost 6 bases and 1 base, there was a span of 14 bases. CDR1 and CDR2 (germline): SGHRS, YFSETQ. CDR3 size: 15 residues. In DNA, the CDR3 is TGCGCCAGCAAACCCGCGCAGGGTTCCTACAATGAGCAGTTCTTC. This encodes CASKPAQGSYNEQFF.

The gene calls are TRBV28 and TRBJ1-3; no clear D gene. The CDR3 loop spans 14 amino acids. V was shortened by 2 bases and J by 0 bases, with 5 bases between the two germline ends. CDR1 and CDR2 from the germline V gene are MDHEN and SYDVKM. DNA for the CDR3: TGTGCCAGCAGTTTAGGAGTCTCTGGAAACACCATATATTTT. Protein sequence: CASSLGVSGNTIYF.

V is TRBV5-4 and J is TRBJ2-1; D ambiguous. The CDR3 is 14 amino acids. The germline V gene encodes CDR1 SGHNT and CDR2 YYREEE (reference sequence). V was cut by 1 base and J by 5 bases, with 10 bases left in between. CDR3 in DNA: TGTGCCAGCAGCTTGCCCACAGTAAACAATGAGCAGTTCTTC. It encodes CASSLPTVNNEQFF.

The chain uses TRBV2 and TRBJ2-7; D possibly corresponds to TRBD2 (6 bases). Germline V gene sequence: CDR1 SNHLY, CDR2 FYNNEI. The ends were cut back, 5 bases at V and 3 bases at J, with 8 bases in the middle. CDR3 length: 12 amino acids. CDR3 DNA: TGTGCCAGCAGTCAGGGACTCTACGAGCAGTACTTC. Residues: CASSQGLYEQYF. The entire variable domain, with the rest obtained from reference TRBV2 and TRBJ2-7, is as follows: EPEVTQTPSHQVTQMGQEVILRCVPISNHLYFYWYRQILGQKVEFLVSFYNNEISEKSEIFDDQFSVERPDGSNFTLKIRSTKLEDSAMYFCASSQGLYEQYFGPGTRLTVT.

The DNA of the CDR3 is TGCAGTGCTAGTCCAGGGGCCGGCTACACCTTC. This sequence encodes CSASPGAGYTF. This chain connects TRBV20-1 to TRBJ1-2; the D gene is possibly TRBD1 (6 bases). V was pared by 3 bases and J by 8 bases, with 10 bases between. Germline V CDR1 and CDR2: DFQATT, SNEGSKA (reference sequence). CDR3 length: 11 amino acids.

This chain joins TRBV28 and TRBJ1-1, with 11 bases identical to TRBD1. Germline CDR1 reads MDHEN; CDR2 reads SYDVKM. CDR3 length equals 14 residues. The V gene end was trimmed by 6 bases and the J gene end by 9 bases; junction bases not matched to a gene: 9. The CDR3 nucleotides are TGTGCCAGCAGGTCCCCGGGACAGGGGGAAAAAGCTTTCTTT. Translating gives CASRSPGQGEKAFF.

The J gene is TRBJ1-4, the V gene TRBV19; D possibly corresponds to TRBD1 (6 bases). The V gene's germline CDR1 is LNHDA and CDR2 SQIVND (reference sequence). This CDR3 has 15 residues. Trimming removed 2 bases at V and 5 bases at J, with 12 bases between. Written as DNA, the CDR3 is TGTGCCAGTAGTATATCCCTTACAGGGAATGAAAAACTGTTTTTT. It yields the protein CASSISLTGNEKLFF.